Listed below are T cell receptor beta chains from one sample, sequenced in a study of vaccination effects on CD4 cells after COVID-19. No antigen has been assigned to these receptors. The repertoire was sequenced with immunoSEQ multiplex PCR; TCRdb's copy has only in-frame clones and lacks some. The repertoire holds approximately 25,000 clones, with about 70% as singletons. The sample here was CD4+ T cells from PBMCs cultured with HCoV-NL63 spike peptides, taken before COVID-19 vaccination. The source is a human donor who received a COVID-19 vaccine. The CDR3 runs from the conserved cysteine through the conserved F or W. A D gene is named only where the DNA matches it firmly. A clone size is listed for some rows: how often the clone was seen (once, few, many), or a class if it is expanded.

cdr3_aa: CASSTGLDNQPQHF; cdr3_nt: TGTGCCAGCAGTACAGGATTGGACAATCAGCCCCAGCATTTT; j_call: TRBJ1-5; clone_size: -; v_call: TRBV7-9; d_call: -; cdr3_length: 14
cdr3_aa: CASSRSGGKNIQYF; cdr3_nt: TGTGCCAGCAGTCGGTCAGGTGGGAAAAACATTCAGTACTTC; j_call: TRBJ2-4; clone_size: -; v_call: TRBV28; d_call: -; cdr3_length: 14
cdr3_aa: CASSEDRRAPLHF; cdr3_nt: TGTGCCAGCAGTGAGGACAGAAGGGCACCCCTCCACTTT; j_call: TRBJ1-6; clone_size: -; v_call: TRBV6-1; d_call: -; cdr3_length: 13
cdr3_aa: CASSLDPGGNSPLHF; cdr3_nt: TGTGCCAGCAGCTTAGATCCGGGGGGGAATTCACCCCTCCACTTT; j_call: TRBJ1-6; clone_size: -; v_call: TRBV11-2; d_call: -; cdr3_length: 15
cdr3_aa: CASSQDPGLAQYF; cdr3_nt: TGTGCCAGCAGCCAAGATCCAGGCCTTGCGCAGTATTTT; j_call: TRBJ2-3; clone_size: -; v_call: TRBV4-2; d_call: -; cdr3_length: 13
cdr3_aa: CSGSSGSSTDTQYF; cdr3_nt: TGCAGCGGATCTAGCGGGAGTTCCACAGATACGCAGTATTTT; j_call: TRBJ2-3; clone_size: -; v_call: TRBV29-1; d_call: TRBD2; cdr3_length: 14
cdr3_aa: CASRPTSEGEQFF; cdr3_nt: TGCGCCAGCAGGCCTACTAGCGAGGGTGAGCAGTTCTTC; j_call: TRBJ2-1; clone_size: -; v_call: TRBV10-2; d_call: TRBD2; cdr3_length: 13
cdr3_aa: CASSQDNPVNTGELFF; cdr3_nt: TGTGCCAGCAGCCAAGATAATCCCGTGAACACCGGGGAGCTGTTTTTT; j_call: TRBJ2-2; clone_size: -; v_call: TRBV3-1/TRBV3-2; d_call: -; cdr3_length: 16
cdr3_aa: CAISPDRDSHGNTIYF; cdr3_nt: TGTGCCATCAGTCCCGACCGGGACTCACACGGGAACACCATATATTTT; j_call: TRBJ1-3; clone_size: -; v_call: TRBV10-3; d_call: -; cdr3_length: 16
cdr3_aa: CATSRVRGKAGELFF; cdr3_nt: TGTGCCACCAGCAGAGTGCGGGGGAAGGCCGGGGAGCTGTTTTTT; j_call: TRBJ2-2; clone_size: -; v_call: TRBV15; d_call: TRBD2; cdr3_length: 15
cdr3_aa: CAWSVLRSPEAFF; cdr3_nt: TGTGCCTGGAGTGTATTACGGTCACCTGAAGCTTTCTTT; j_call: TRBJ1-1; clone_size: -; v_call: TRBV30; d_call: -; cdr3_length: 13
cdr3_aa: CASSIVRTSYPDTQYF; cdr3_nt: TGTGCCAGTAGTATAGTCCGGACTAGTTATCCAGATACGCAGTATTTT; j_call: TRBJ2-3; clone_size: -; v_call: TRBV19; d_call: TRBD2; cdr3_length: 16
cdr3_aa: CASSVVTGFTEAFF; cdr3_nt: TGTGCCAGCAGCGTAGTCACCGGGTTCACTGAAGCTTTCTTT; j_call: TRBJ1-1; clone_size: -; v_call: TRBV9; d_call: -; cdr3_length: 14
cdr3_aa: CASPQGAGTADTQYF; cdr3_nt: TGTGCCAGCCCCCAGGGAGCGGGGACGGCAGATACGCAGTATTTT; j_call: TRBJ2-3; clone_size: once; v_call: TRBV11-3; d_call: TRBD2; cdr3_length: 15
cdr3_aa: CASSLANRGTAANTGELFF; cdr3_nt: TGCGCCAGCAGCTTGGCAAACAGGGGCACGGCCGCGAACACCGGGGAGCTGTTTTTT; j_call: TRBJ2-2; clone_size: -; v_call: TRBV5-1; d_call: TRBD1; cdr3_length: 19
cdr3_aa: CASSQGTSGANVLTF; cdr3_nt: TGTGCCAGTAGCCAGGGGACCTCTGGGGCCAACGTCCTGACTTTC; j_call: TRBJ2-6; clone_size: -; v_call: TRBV19; d_call: -; cdr3_length: 15